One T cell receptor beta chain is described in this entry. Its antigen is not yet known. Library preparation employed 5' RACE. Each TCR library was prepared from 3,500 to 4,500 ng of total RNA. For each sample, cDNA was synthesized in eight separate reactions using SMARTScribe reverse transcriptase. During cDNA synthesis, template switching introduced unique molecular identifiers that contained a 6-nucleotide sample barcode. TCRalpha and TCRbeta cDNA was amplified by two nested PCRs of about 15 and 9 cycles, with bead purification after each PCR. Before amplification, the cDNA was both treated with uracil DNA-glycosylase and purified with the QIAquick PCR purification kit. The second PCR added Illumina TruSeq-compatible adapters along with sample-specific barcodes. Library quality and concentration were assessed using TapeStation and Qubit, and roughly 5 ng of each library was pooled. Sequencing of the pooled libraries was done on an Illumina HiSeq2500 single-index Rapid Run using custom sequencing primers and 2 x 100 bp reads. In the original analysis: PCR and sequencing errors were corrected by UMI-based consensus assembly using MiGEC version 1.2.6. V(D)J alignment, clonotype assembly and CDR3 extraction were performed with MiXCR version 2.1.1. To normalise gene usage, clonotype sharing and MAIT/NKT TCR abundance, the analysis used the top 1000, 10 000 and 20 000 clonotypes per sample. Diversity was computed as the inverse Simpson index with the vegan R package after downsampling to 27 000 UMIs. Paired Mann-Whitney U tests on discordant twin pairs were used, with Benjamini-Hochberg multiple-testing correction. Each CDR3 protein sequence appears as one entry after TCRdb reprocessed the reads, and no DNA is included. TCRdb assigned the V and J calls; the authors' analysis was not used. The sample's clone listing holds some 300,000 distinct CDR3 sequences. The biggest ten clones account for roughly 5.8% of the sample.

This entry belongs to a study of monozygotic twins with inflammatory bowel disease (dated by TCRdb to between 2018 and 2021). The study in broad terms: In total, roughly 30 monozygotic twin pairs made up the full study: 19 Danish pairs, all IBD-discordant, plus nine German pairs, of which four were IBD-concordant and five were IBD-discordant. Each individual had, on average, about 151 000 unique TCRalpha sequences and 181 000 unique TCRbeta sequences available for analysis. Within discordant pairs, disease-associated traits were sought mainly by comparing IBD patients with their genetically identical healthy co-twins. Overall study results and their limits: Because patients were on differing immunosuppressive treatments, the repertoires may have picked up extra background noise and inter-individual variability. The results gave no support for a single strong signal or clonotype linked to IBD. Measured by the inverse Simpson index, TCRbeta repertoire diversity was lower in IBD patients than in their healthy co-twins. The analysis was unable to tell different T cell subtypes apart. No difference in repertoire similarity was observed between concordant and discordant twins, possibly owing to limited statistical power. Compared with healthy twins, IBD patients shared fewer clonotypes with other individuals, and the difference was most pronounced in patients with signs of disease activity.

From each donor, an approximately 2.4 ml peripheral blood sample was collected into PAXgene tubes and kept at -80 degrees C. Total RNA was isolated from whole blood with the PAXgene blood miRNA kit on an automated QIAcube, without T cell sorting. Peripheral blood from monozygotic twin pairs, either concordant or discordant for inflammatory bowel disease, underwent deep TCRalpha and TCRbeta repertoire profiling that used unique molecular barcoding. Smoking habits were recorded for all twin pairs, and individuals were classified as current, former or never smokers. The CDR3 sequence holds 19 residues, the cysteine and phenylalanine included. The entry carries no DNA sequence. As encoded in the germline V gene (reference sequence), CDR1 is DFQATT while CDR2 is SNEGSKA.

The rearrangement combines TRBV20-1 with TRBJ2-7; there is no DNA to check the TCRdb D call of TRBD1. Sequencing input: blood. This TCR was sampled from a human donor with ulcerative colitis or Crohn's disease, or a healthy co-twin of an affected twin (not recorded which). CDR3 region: CSASPLLNGQGARTYEQYF.